A single sample gave rise to the 21 T cell receptor beta chains below, sequenced in a study of blood T cell repertoires in COVID-19. The table came from immunoSEQ multiplex PCR; TCRdb's copy has only in-frame clones and leaves some out. Of approximately 150,000 clones listed, over 75% are singletons. The specimen sequenced was peripheral blood. Every receptor here comes from a man aged 70-80 years with acute or convalescent COVID-19.

The rearrangement uses TRBV27 and TRBJ1-4, with D possibly TRBD1 on 5 matching bases. This CDR3 region has 14 residues. V gave up 3 bases and J gave up 6 bases, with 11 bases separating them. The germline CDR1 and CDR2 sequences are MNHEY and SMNVEV (reference sequence). As DNA, the CDR3 is TGTGCCAGCAGTTTTGTGGGGCGCGATGAAAAACTGTTTTTT. The encoded protein is CASSFVGRDEKLFF.

The V gene is TRBV3-1 (or the pseudogene TRBV3-2), the J gene TRBJ2-1; a weak D match, TRBD1 (5 bases). V was trimmed by 1 base and J by 5 bases, leaving 9 bases between them. The CDR3 has 14 amino acids. Germline values: CDR1 LGHDT, CDR2 YNNKEL (reference sequence). CDR3 loop: CASSQGTNDNEQFF. CDR3 sequence (DNA): TGTGCCAGCAGCCAAGGGACAAACGACAATGAGCAGTTCTTC.

The CDR3 is CASSLKTSGGSSYEQYF. Here the CDR3 DNA reads TGTGCCAGCAGCTTAAAGACTAGCGGGGGGTCTTCCTACGAGCAGTACTTC. The chain combines TRBV7-9 with TRBJ2-7, with 13 positions matching TRBD2. J was trimmed by 1 base and V by 2 bases; bases with no gene match: 5. Germline V lookup: CDR1 SEHNR, CDR2 FQNEAQ (reference sequence). The CDR3 consists of 17 residues.

CDR3 DNA sequence: TGTGCTAGTGGTTTGGTACCCCAACTTCGTGGGGACAATAATCAGCCCCAGCATTTT. This sequence encodes CASGLVPQLRGDNNQPQHF. The chain links TRBV12-5 to TRBJ1-5, with a possible D match to TRBD1 (6 bases). CDR1 and CDR2 (germline): LGHNT, FRNRAP. V was trimmed by 0 bases and J by 4 bases, leaving 22 bases between them. The CDR3 is made up of 19 amino acids.

J is TRBJ1-5 and V is TRBV2; D is unresolved. The CDR3 length is 14 residues. With 0 bases removed from V and 6 bases from J, the gap between germline ends came to 9 bases. Germline CDR1 and CDR2: SNHLY and FYNNEI. Here the CDR3 DNA reads TGTGCCAGCAGTGAAGCTGACTTACGTCAGCCCCAGCATTTT. Its translation: CASSEADLRQPQHF.

The rearrangement uses TRBV29-1 and TRBJ2-1; 7 nucleotides align to TRBD1. V was clipped by 6 bases and J by 3 bases; unmatched bases: 5. The length of the CDR3 is 13 residues. CDR1 and CDR2 from the germline V gene are SQVTM and ANQGSEA. CDR3 sequence: CSVRDSFYNEQFF. CDR3 nucleotide sequence: TGCAGCGTACGGGACAGTTTCTACAATGAGCAGTTCTTC.

This chain connects TRBV4-1 to TRBJ1-5; 8 nucleotides agree with TRBD1. Germline lookup yields CDR1 MGHRA and CDR2 YSYEKL. V lost 4 bases and J lost 1; bases outside the gene matches: 6. CDR3 length: 16 residues. In nucleotides, the CDR3 is TGCGCCAGCAGCCGAGCGACAGGGGTGAGCAATCAGCCCCAGCATTTT. Protein product: CASSRATGVSNQPQHF.

This clone was recorded once. This chain uses TRBV18 with TRBJ1-1; 9 bases fit TRBD1. The CDR3 contains 14 residues. Germline V gives CDR1 KGHSH, CDR2 LQKENI. After removal of 5 bases from V and 5 bases from J, the junction contained 6 bases not matched to a gene. The CDR3 sequence is CASSSTDRGTEAFF. The CDR3 coding sequence is TGTGCCAGCTCATCAACGGACAGGGGAACTGAAGCTTTCTTT.

The rearrangement joins TRBV13 to TRBJ1-1; D gene unclear. V dropped 0 bases and J dropped 1 base, with 6 bases sitting between them. The CDR3 spans 14 residues. Germline CDR1 reads PRHDT; CDR2 reads FYEKMQ (reference sequence). This chain's CDR3 is CASSLGQTNTEAFF. DNA for the CDR3: TGTGCCAGCAGCTTAGGACAGACGAACACTGAAGCTTTCTTT.

This rearrangement joins TRBV19 to TRBJ2-3; maybe TRBD1 (6 bases). V was clipped by 3 bases and J by 2 bases, with 15 bases between them. The CDR3 contains 16 residues. Germline assignment: CDR1 LNHDA and CDR2 SQIVND (reference sequence). The CDR3 DNA follows: TGTGCCAGTAGTATTTCAGGGGCAGGGACCACAGATACGCAGTATTTT. Translating it yields CASSISGAGTTDTQYF.

The genes are TRBV5-1 and TRBJ1-4, with 8 bases fitting TRBD1. The ends lost 4 bases at V and 4 bases at J; junction bases unmatched: 9. Per the germline V gene, CDR1 is SGHRS and CDR2 is YFSETQ. The length of the CDR3 is 16 residues. The DNA for the CDR3 is TGCGCCAGCAGCCAAGATACAGGGGGTAATAATGAAAAACTGTTTTTT. Translation: CASSQDTGGNNEKLFF.

The V and J genes are TRBV3-1 (or the pseudogene TRBV3-2) and TRBJ2-1; D gene uncertain. The V end lost 5 bases, the J end lost 0 bases, and 17 bases lay between the germline ends. This CDR3 has 17 amino acids. Germline values: CDR1 LGHDT, CDR2 YNNKEL (reference sequence). Written as DNA, the CDR3 is TGTGCCAGCAGCTCTCGAACGGGTAAGAGCTCCTACAATGAGCAGTTCTTC. It codes for CASSSRTGKSSYNEQFF.

The CDR3 sequence is CASSPQPGASGPSSYEQYF. The CDR3 coding sequence is TGTGCCAGCTCACCCCAACCTGGGGCTAGCGGGCCTAGCTCCTACGAGCAGTACTTC. This chain uses TRBV18 with TRBJ2-7; 8 bases map to TRBD2. Germline CDR1 reads KGHSH; CDR2 reads LQKENI. Losses at the gene ends were 3 bases for V and 0 bases for J; bases not matched to a gene: 16. The CDR3 spans 19 residues.

The chain uses TRBV7-8 and TRBJ2-3; 9 bases align to TRBD1. V shed 3 bases, J shed 3 bases, and the junction held 10 bases outside the gene matches. From germline, CDR1 is SGHVS and CDR2 FQNEAQ. The length of the CDR3 is 17 residues. As DNA, the CDR3 is TGTGCCAGCAGCTTCTCGATCGGGACAGGGCGGACAGATACGCAGTATTTT. Translation: CASSFSIGTGRTDTQYF. Complete variable domain (other parts from reference TRBV7-8 and TRBJ2-3): GAGVSQSPRYKVAKRGQDVALRCDPISGHVSLFWYQQALGQGPEFLTYFQNEAQLDKSGLPSDRFFAERPEGSVSTLKIQRTQQEDSAVYLCASSFSIGTGRTDTQYFGPGTRLTVL.

The chain combines TRBV19 with TRBJ2-1; weak D call: TRBD1 (5 bases). This CDR3 contains 14 residues. From germline, CDR1 is LNHDA and CDR2 SQIVND (reference sequence). Between the trimmed V and J ends, which lost 7 bases and 0 bases, there was a span of 10 bases. CDR3 sequence: CASTDRSSYNEQFF. The CDR3 region has the DNA TGTGCCAGTACTGACAGAAGCTCCTACAATGAGCAGTTCTTC.

The CDR3 DNA sequence: TGTGCTAGTGGTAAAACAGGGGACGTTAGCAATCAGCCCCAGCATTTT. Encoded protein: CASGKTGDVSNQPQHF. This chain links TRBV12-5 with TRBJ1-5; TRBD1 matches at 7 bases. The junction had 7 bases not matched to a gene; V was cut back by 5 bases and J by 0 bases. The CDR3 spans 16 residues. Germline CDR1 LGHNT, CDR2 FRNRAP.

To note about this clone: At the DNA level, this CDR3 is encoded by other sequences in the same sample as well. V and J are TRBV7-2 and TRBJ2-5, with a weak D call TRBD2 (5 bases). CDR3 length: 14 residues. The V end was cut by 5 bases, the J end by 2 bases, with 12 bases between. Germline CDR1 is SGHTA and CDR2 is FQGNSA. As DNA, the CDR3 is TGTGCCAGCAGCCCAAGTGGACTTCAAGAGACCCAGTACTTC. Translation gives CASSPSGLQETQYF.

The chain is built from TRBV5-8 and TRBJ1-5, with TRBD1 matching 7 bases. V shed 5 bases, J shed 2 bases, and the junction held 10 bases outside the gene matches. The germline gives CDR1 SGHTS, CDR2 YDEGEE. This CDR3 contains 16 residues. The CDR3 loop reads CASSRGTGARNQPQHF. CDR3 bases: TGTGCCAGCAGTAGGGGAACAGGGGCGCGCAATCAGCCCCAGCATTTT.

On this clone: At one boundary the junction diverges from the germline segment, which might be a read error. This CDR3 is CASSLGDDQGGTDTQYF. CDR3 nucleotides: TGCGCCAGCAGTTTGGGGGACGACCAGGGGGGCACAGATACGCAGTATTTT. The J gene is TRBJ2-3, the V gene TRBV5-1, with 7 bases lining up with TRBD1. The CDR3 extends over 17 amino acids. The V gene's germline CDR1 is SGHRS and CDR2 YFSETQ.

V usage is TRBV2 and J usage is TRBJ2-3; TRBD2 matches 10 bases. CDR1 is SNHLY and CDR2 is FYNNEI in the germline V gene. The length of the CDR3 is 16 residues. J gave up 6 bases and V 8 bases, and 14 bases lay outside the gene matches. CDR3 amino acids: CASLLGSGGPGDTQYF. CDR3 nucleotides: TGTGCCAGCCTGTTGGGTAGCGGGGGGCCGGGGGATACGCAGTATTTT.

The chain links TRBV20-1 to TRBJ1-5; no reliable D call. CDR1 is DFQATT, CDR2 SNEGSKA, per germline (reference sequence). The CDR3 extends over 11 amino acids. Trimming cost V 6 bases and J 3 bases, with 6 bases left between them. In DNA form, the CDR3 reads TGCAGTGCCGGGTCCAATCAGCCCCAGCATTTT. The encoded protein is CSAGSNQPQHF.